The next 25 T cell receptor beta chains were all read from a single sample in a study of T cells in Graves' hyperthyroidism and ophthalmopathy. It was RNA transcripts that yielded the amplified TCR beta CDR3 regions. First-round RT-PCR with HTBI primers amplified the TCR CDR3 region. TCRdb called the multiplex PCR reads again in MiXCR, with one record for every CDR3 protein. The sample holds 600,000 or so distinct CDR3 sequences, 15% to 20% seen once. The sequenced sample consisted of blood. These receptor sequences come from a woman aged 30 to 39 with Graves' hyperthyroidism.

The chain combines TRBV2 with TRBJ1-5, with D maybe TRBD1 (6 bases). V was trimmed by 3 bases and J by 7 bases, leaving 13 bases between them. The CDR3 loop spans 14 amino acids. CDR1 is SNHLY, CDR2 FYNNEI, per germline. CDR3 residues: CASSDGRGRQPQHF. CDR3 nucleotides: TGTGCCAGCAGTGATGGCAGGGGTCGACAGCCCCAGCATTTT.

This clonotype was seen a few times. The chain couples TRBV6-1 to TRBJ1-5; weak D call: TRBD1 (5 bases). V lost 2 bases and J lost 2, with 13 bases in between. The length of the CDR3 is 16 residues. Germline-derived CDR1 and CDR2 are MNHNS and SASEGT. Written as DNA, the CDR3 is TGTGCCAGCAGTGAATGGCACCTAGGGGGCAATCAGCCCCAGCATTTT. Translation: CASSEWHLGGNQPQHF.

The rearrangement joins TRBV18 to TRBJ1-1, with D possibly being TRBD1 (5 bases). This CDR3 has 15 residues. In germline, CDR1 is KGHSH, CDR2 LQKENI. The V end was cut by 2 bases, the J end by 4 bases, with 14 bases between. The chain's CDR3 is CASSPVRDGLTEAFF. CDR3 DNA: TGTGCCAGCTCACCAGTCCGGGACGGACTCACTGAAGCTTTCTTT.

This clonotype has ten or more counts. J is TRBJ1-5 and V is TRBV3-1; no clear D. This CDR3 contains 14 residues. The germline V gene has CDR1 LGHDT and CDR2 YNNKEL (reference sequence). V dropped 2 bases and J dropped 4 bases, with 9 bases sitting between them. CDR3 DNA sequence: TGTGCCAGCAGCCAATTGGGCAGTAATCAGCCCCAGCATTTT. Translating it yields CASSQLGSNQPQHF. The variable domain in full, completed from reference TRBV3-1 and TRBJ1-5, reads DTAVSQTPKYLVTQMGNDKSIKCEQNLGHDTMYWYKQDSKKFLKIMFSYNNKELIINETVPNRFSPKSPDKAHLNLHINSLELGDSAVYFCASSQLGSNQPQHFGDGTRLSIL.

This clonotype was observed many times. The chain is built from TRBV7-9 and TRBJ2-2; D is perhaps TRBD1 (6 bases). The ends were cut back, 5 bases at V and 1 base at J, with 11 bases in the middle. Germline values: CDR1 SEHNR, CDR2 FQNEAQ (reference sequence). This CDR3 spans 15 amino acids. This CDR3 is CASSHRVGNTGELFF. Here the CDR3 DNA reads TGTGCCAGCAGCCACAGGGTCGGGAACACCGGGGAGCTGTTTTTT.

The chain is built from TRBV29-1 and TRBJ1-1; no definite D call. The CDR3 spans 11 residues. Germline V gene sequence: CDR1 SQVTM, CDR2 ANQGSEA. V was clipped by 5 bases and J by 7 bases, with 11 bases between them. The DNA for the CDR3 is TGCAGCGTTCTTAGGGATGGTGAAGCTTTCTTT. Translation gives CSVLRDGEAFF.

This clonotype has ten or more counts. The chain carries TRBV12-3 or TRBV12-4 and TRBJ1-5; no clear D gene. V lost 0 bases and J 3 bases, leaving 12 bases between the germline ends. The CDR3 runs to 16 residues. CDR3 protein: CASSLALPGHNQPQHF. The CDR3 DNA is TGTGCCAGCAGTTTAGCGCTGCCGGGCCACAATCAGCCCCAGCATTTT.

This clonotype was counted at least ten times. The genes are TRBV6-2 or TRBV6-3 and TRBJ2-7, with D uncertain. Germline CDR1 reads MNHEY; CDR2 reads SVGEGT. The CDR3 extends over 12 amino acids. Trimming pared 1 base from V and 5 bases from J, leaving 6 bases between. CDR3 in amino acids: CASSYLGNEQYF. CDR3 nucleotide sequence: TGTGCCAGCAGTTACTTGGGAAACGAGCAGTACTTC.

This rearrangement joins TRBV20-1 to TRBJ1-2; 12 bases align to TRBD1. There are 17 residues in the CDR3. In germline, CDR1 is DFQATT, CDR2 SNEGSKA (reference sequence). With 0 bases clipped from V and 2 bases from J, the junction kept 7 bases outside the gene matches. The CDR3 nucleotides read TGCAGTGCTAGAGATGGGACAGGGGGCCATTCGAACTATGGCTACACCTTC. The encoded protein is CSARDGTGGHSNYGYTF.

Many counts were recorded for this clonotype. This chain links TRBV3-1 with TRBJ2-7, with 8 bases aligning to TRBD2. V gave up 1 base and J gave up 2 bases; unmatched junction bases: 1. The CDR3 totals 14 residues. Germline CDR1 and CDR2: LGHDT and YNNKEL (reference sequence). CDR3 protein: CASSQAAGAYEQYF. Written as DNA, the CDR3 is TGTGCCAGCAGCCAAGCAGCGGGGGCCTACGAGCAGTACTTC.

This clonotype was observed a handful of times. The V and J genes are TRBV27 and TRBJ2-3, with D perhaps TRBD1 (6 bases). V lost 8 bases and J 9 bases, leaving 36 bases between the germline ends. CDR3 length equals 19 residues. Germline CDR1 and CDR2: MNHEY and SMNVEV (reference sequence). The CDR3 reads CASPGTGLFNPTYQGTQYF. CDR3 nucleotides: TGTGCCAGCCCCGGCACCGGGCTCTTCAACCCTACTTATCAGGGGACGCAGTATTTT.

J is TRBJ1-6 and V is TRBV5-4, with a tentative D call TRBD1 (5 bases). This CDR3 has 14 amino acids. V was shortened by 2 bases and J by 10 bases, with 13 bases between the two germline ends. Germline assignment: CDR1 SGHNT and CDR2 YYREEE (reference sequence). DNA for the CDR3: TGTGCCAGCAGCTTTCAAGGAGGGGAGTCACCCCTCCACTTT. Its translation: CASSFQGGESPLHF.

Worth noting for this clonotype: It may be a read error: a sequence one base away is much more abundant. The rearrangement joins TRBV30 to TRBJ1-1; D is ambiguous. V gave up 2 bases and J gave up 10 bases, with 17 bases separating them. The CDR3 loop spans 13 amino acids. The germline CDR1 and CDR2 sequences are GTSNPN and SVGIG (reference sequence). The CDR3 DNA reads TGTGCCTGGAGTCCCGGGTCCCCGCACCCAGCTTTCTTT. Amino acids: CAWSPGSPHPAFF.

Ten or more counts support this clonotype. This sequence joins TRBV10-3 and TRBJ1-5; no firm D call. Trimming left V 6 bases short and J 4 bases short, with 13 bases between. The CDR3 loop spans 14 amino acids. The germline V gene has CDR1 ENHRY and CDR2 SYGVKD. CDR3 residues: CAIRSDTSNQPQHF. The CDR3 region has the DNA TGTGCCATCAGGAGTGACACCAGTAATCAGCCCCAGCATTTT.

This clonotype came up a few times. This chain uses TRBV2 with TRBJ1-1; a weak D match, TRBD1 (5 bases). Trimming pared 4 bases from V and 10 bases from J, leaving 19 bases between. The CDR3 has 14 residues. CDR1 and CDR2 from the germline V gene are SNHLY and FYNNEI. CDR3 sequence (DNA): TGTGCCAGCAGTGGGAGGGACCCACCGTACCCAGCTTTCTTT. Protein product: CASSGRDPPYPAFF.

The chain links TRBV7-2 to TRBJ2-5; D is unclear. The V end was cut by 5 bases, the J end by 4 bases, with 20 bases between. The germline V gene has CDR1 SGHTA and CDR2 FQGNSA. The CDR3 extends over 16 amino acids. The CDR3: CASSLTARVKRETQYF. DNA of the CDR3: TGTGCCAGCAGCCTTACAGCCCGGGTGAAGCGAGAGACCCAGTACTTC.

CDR3 bases: TGTGCCAGCAGTGAAAACCGGCGGGAGTATTTCAATGAGCAGTTCTTC. Amino acid sequence: CASSENRREYFNEQFF. The chain combines TRBV6-1 with TRBJ2-1, with 7 bases matching TRBD2. With V trimmed by 2 bases and J by 6 bases, 10 bases remained unmatched. CDR3 length equals 16 residues. Germline CDR1 MNHNS, CDR2 SASEGT.

As for this clonotype: Given the absence of the conserved phenylalanine or tryptophan at the CDR3 end, a read error is likely. The chain is built from TRBV5-1 and TRBJ2-3, with D possibly called TRBD1 or TRBD2 (5 bases each). Germline CDR1 is SGHRS and CDR2 is YFSETQ. The CDR3 runs to 15 residues. Trimming removed 0 bases at V and 2 bases at J, with 10 bases between. In nucleotides, the CDR3 is TGCGCCAGCAGCTTGGATACGGGACCCACAGATACGCAGTATCTT. It yields the protein CASSLDTGPTDTQYL.

This clonotype was seen ten or more times. The chain combines TRBV30 with TRBJ2-1; possible D gene TRBD2, 5 bases. V was shortened by 3 bases and J by 4 bases, with 10 bases between the two germline ends. Germline V gene data show CDR1 as GTSNPN and CDR2 as SVGIG (reference sequence). The CDR3 contains 13 residues. DNA for the CDR3: TGTGCCTGGAGACTGGACTTTTACAATGAGCAGTTCTTC. It translates to CAWRLDFYNEQFF.

This clonotype was counted at least ten times. The chain employs TRBV2 and TRBJ1-2; TRBD1 might be the D (6 bases). CDR1 is SNHLY, CDR2 FYNNEI, per germline. The germline V and J ends were trimmed by 3 bases and 0 bases, with 14 bases remaining between them. The CDR3 is 16 amino acids. The CDR3 DNA reads TGTGCCAGCAGTGAGGGGGGGGCGGCTCCTAACTATGGCTACACCTTC. Translating it yields CASSEGGAAPNYGYTF.

This clonotype was detected many times. The chain has TRBV3-1 and TRBJ1-2; D call uncertain. The germline CDR1 and CDR2 sequences are LGHDT and YNNKEL (reference sequence). This CDR3 has 14 amino acids. V was pared by 0 bases and J by 8 bases, with 13 bases between. The CDR3 loop reads CASSQDPGVVGYTF. CDR3 in DNA: TGTGCCAGCAGCCAAGATCCCGGTGTCGTGGGCTACACCTTC. The full variable domain, completed using reference TRBV3-1 and TRBJ1-2, is DTAVSQTPKYLVTQMGNDKSIKCEQNLGHDTMYWYKQDSKKFLKIMFSYNNKELIINETVPNRFSPKSPDKAHLNLHINSLELGDSAVYFCASSQDPGVVGYTFGSGTRLTVV.

The table lists this clonotype with many counts. The chain combines TRBV10-2 with TRBJ2-2; 7 bases align to TRBD2. This CDR3 spans 17 amino acids. V trimming: 3 bases; J trimming: 0 bases; junction bases outside the gene matches: 7. Germline CDR1 WSHSY, CDR2 SAAADI. The CDR3 spells CASSDLGLAANTGELFF. CDR3 DNA: TGCGCCAGCAGTGACCTCGGGCTAGCGGCGAACACCGGGGAGCTGTTTTTT.

This clonotype was observed at least ten times. The V and J genes are TRBV3-1 and TRBJ2-7, with D hard to call. Germline V gene sequence: CDR1 LGHDT, CDR2 YNNKEL (reference sequence). The CDR3 has 14 residues. V was pared by 0 bases and J by 2 bases, with 8 bases between. CDR3 DNA sequence: TGTGCCAGCAGCCAAGATACAACACCCTACGAGCAGTACTTC. It codes for CASSQDTTPYEQYF.

This clonotype was seen at least ten times. CDR3 sequence: CASSLVGPGQGRRYEQYF. As DNA, the CDR3 is TGTGCCAGCAGCTTAGTGGGACCGGGACAGGGGAGAAGGTACGAGCAGTACTTC. The chain joins TRBV7-6 to TRBJ2-7; 10 positions match TRBD1. The length of the CDR3 is 18 residues. Trimming took 1 base from V and 4 from J; bases not matched to a gene: 13. The V gene's germline CDR1 is SGHVS and CDR2 FNYEAQ.

This clonotype has more than one count but fewer than ten. The CDR3 spells CASSLGLALTYNEQFF. The CDR3 nucleotides are TGTGCCAGCAGCTTAGGGCTAGCGTTAACCTACAATGAGCAGTTCTTC. The chain has TRBV7-3 and TRBJ2-1; the D gene is possibly TRBD2 (6 bases). The V end was cut by 2 bases, the J end by 2 bases, with 13 bases between. The CDR3 has 16 amino acids. Germline values: CDR1 SGHTA, CDR2 FQGTGA.